This TCR beta chain emerged from a study of T cells in Graves' hyperthyroidism and ophthalmopathy. Study conclusions and caveats: Separation of ophthalmopathy from stable hyperthyroidism was achieved by a 13 V-J model. Blood samples included most of the expanded thyroid clonotypes exceeding 0.001.

Uncontrolled infection, other autoimmune disease, pregnancy or lactation barred patients from enrollment. As regards this clonotype: The antigen is undetermined.

The investigators amplified TCR beta CDR3 regions from RNA transcripts. A first-round RT-PCR of the TCR CDR3 used the HTBI primer set. Each CDR3 protein gets one entry after TCRdb re-called the multiplex PCR reads with MiXCR. Found here are roughly 570,000 distinct CDR3 sequences, 35% to 55% of them singletons; the top ten hold roughly 7.7%. Trimming cost V 4 bases and J 0 bases, with 18 bases left between them. Looked up from germline, CDR1 is SQVTM and CDR2 is ANQGSEA. CDR3 length: 16 residues. The chain carries TRBV29-1 and TRBJ1-2; tentative D call: TRBD1 (6 bases). The sequencing input was peripheral blood or thyroid tissue (not recorded which). This clonotype was obtained from a woman in her late teens or twenties with Graves' hyperthyroidism. CDR3 amino acids: CSVGGGGRETNYGYTF. In DNA, the CDR3 is TGCAGCGTTGGGGGCGGGGGCAGAGAAACTAACTATGGCTACACCTTC.